This is a list of T cell receptor beta chains from one sample in a study of blood T cell repertoires in COVID-19. TCRdb's table, derived via immunoSEQ multiplex PCR, lists solely in-frame clones and lacks some. This table has some 67,000 clones, around 90% appearing once. Sequenced: peripheral blood. Receptors originate from a woman aged 80 or older with acute or convalescent COVID-19. Each CDR3 is given with its conserved first and last residue. The D gene is left open where the match is weak. The size of a clone is reported for some rows only, either as once, few or many, or as a class for expanded clones.

clone_size,v_call,d_call,j_call,cdr3_nt,cdr3_aa
-,TRBV15,TRBD1,TRBJ1-2,TGTGCCACCAGCAAGGGGGACAGGCCTAACTATGGCTACACCTTC,CATSKGDRPNYGYTF
-,TRBV5-1,-,TRBJ2-5,TGCGCCAGCAGCGGGGGGACAGTTGCTGAAGAGACCCAGTACTTC,CASSGGTVAEETQYF
-,TRBV7-2,-,TRBJ1-3,TGTGCCAGCAGCCTTACCACGGGAGCAGGAAACACCATATATTTT,CASSLTTGAGNTIYF
-,TRBV2,TRBD1,TRBJ1-5,TGTGCCAGCAGGATGGACAGGGGGGACAATCAGCCCCAGCATTTT,CASRMDRGDNQPQHF
-,TRBV5-1,TRBD2,TRBJ2-1,TGCGCCAGCAGCCCAGCGGGAGGTCTTGAGCAGTTCTTC,CASSPAGGLEQFF
once,TRBV29-1,-,TRBJ1-4,TGCAGCGTGACGGGTGCAACTAATGAAAAACTGTTTTTT,CSVTGATNEKLFF
-,TRBV4-3,-,TRBJ2-5,TGCGCCAGCAGCCCGTATGGCCGGGAATCCGAGACCCAGTACTTC,CASSPYGRESETQYF
-,TRBV5-4,TRBD2,TRBJ2-1,TGTGCCAGCAGCCCGGGGGGGCAGGCCAATGAGCAGTTCTTC,CASSPGGQANEQFF
-,TRBV28,TRBD2,TRBJ2-1,TGTGCCAGCGCTATTAGTAGCGGGAGGTGGAGCCACAATGAGCAGTTCTTC,CASAISSGRWSHNEQFF
-,TRBV7-6,TRBD2,TRBJ2-1,TGTGCCAGCAGCCCAGGACTAGCTTCGAGCAATGAGCAGTTCTTC,CASSPGLASSNEQFF
-,TRBV28,TRBD1,TRBJ1-1,TGTGCCAGCAGTTTACCAACAGGGGTCCGCACTGAAGCTTTCTTT,CASSLPTGVRTEAFF
once,TRBV7-7,-,TRBJ2-3,TGTGCCAGCAGCTCCGCGGATGTGGATACGCAGTATTTT,CASSSADVDTQYF
few,TRBV14,TRBD1,TRBJ1-1,TGTGCCAGCCGATCGGGTCCGGGACAGGGAACTTTCTTT,CASRSGPGQGTFF
once,TRBV5-1,TRBD2,TRBJ2-1,TGCGCCAGCTTTGGGACTAGCGGGGTTTTTCGGGAGCAGTTCTTC,CASFGTSGVFREQFF
-,TRBV19,-,TRBJ1-2,TGTGCCAGTAGTATGGGAGGGGCCCAGAACTATGGCTACACCTTC,CASSMGGAQNYGYTF
once,TRBV28,TRBD1,TRBJ1-1,TGTGCCAGCAGTCCGACAGGGGTTGGCACTGAAGCTTTCTTT,CASSPTGVGTEAFF
once,TRBV5-1,TRBD1,TRBJ2-5,TGCGCCAGCAGGCCTACGGGACAGAACGAAGAGACCCAGTACTTC,CASRPTGQNEETQYF
once,TRBV7-2,TRBD2,TRBJ2-1,TGTGCCAGCAGCTTATTTAGCGGGAGAGGTAATGAGCAGTTCTTC,CASSLFSGRGNEQFF
-,TRBV29-1,-,TRBJ1-2,TGCAGCGTTGAGGGCGGCCCGGGGGGAAACTATGGCTACACCTTC,CSVEGGPGGNYGYTF
-,TRBV18,-,TRBJ2-5,TGTGCCAGCTCCTCCGCGGTCGTGGTAGAGACCCAGTACTTC,CASSSAVVVETQYF
-,TRBV4-2,TRBD2,TRBJ2-2,TGTGCCAGCAGCCTCGCCGGGCGGGGGGGCTCCGGGGAGCTGTTTTTT,CASSLAGRGGSGELFF
-,TRBV7-8,-,TRBJ1-1,TGTGCCAGCAGCAAAGGGGGTGGCAGGGAGACTGAAGCTTTCTTT,CASSKGGGRETEAFF
few,TRBV30,TRBD1,TRBJ1-1,TGTGCCTGGAGTTCGACAGGGGGCGCGATGAACACTGAAGCTTTCTTT,CAWSSTGGAMNTEAFF
once,TRBV5-1,-,TRBJ2-1,TGCGCCAGCAGCTTGGCAGGGCGCCCCTACAATGAGCAGTTCTTC,CASSLAGRPYNEQFF
-,TRBV28,-,TRBJ1-2,TGTGCCAGCAGAAAAAGGACTGCTCGATCAATCTATGGCTACACCTTC,CASRKRTARSIYGYTF
-,TRBV14,TRBD1,TRBJ2-7,TGTGCCAGCAGCCAAGAACCACGGACAGGTCATAACGAGCAGTACTTC,CASSQEPRTGHNEQYF
-,TRBV10-3,TRBD1,TRBJ1-1,TGTGCCATCCGGGACAGGGGGCGCGGAGGCACTGAAGCTTTCTTT,CAIRDRGRGGTEAFF
-,TRBV9,-,TRBJ2-1,TGTGCCAGCAGCGTATTAGGAGAGGGCTACAATGAGCAGTTCTTC,CASSVLGEGYNEQFF
once,TRBV3-1/TRBV3-2,-,TRBJ2-1,TGTGCCAGCAGCCAAGGGACTCAACCCTACAATGAGCAGTTCTTC,CASSQGTQPYNEQFF
-,TRBV14,TRBD2,TRBJ2-1,TGTGCCAGCAGCCAAGATGCGGGAGGGCTAGGTGAGCAGTTCTTC,CASSQDAGGLGEQFF
once,TRBV7-2,-,TRBJ1-3,TGTGCCAGCAGCTTGGGACACCAAGGGGACACCATATATTTT,CASSLGHQGDTIYF
-,TRBV6-5,-,TRBJ1-2,TGTGCCAGCAGTTCCGGGGGGTTGGCGTATGGCTACACCTTC,CASSSGGLAYGYTF
-,TRBV6-5,-,TRBJ1-1,TGTGCCAGCAGTTACTGGGGGGGACGGAACACTGAAGCTTTCTTT,CASSYWGGRNTEAFF
-,TRBV19,-,TRBJ2-3,TGTGCCAGTAGTATAGCTAGTGGAAGCACAGATACGCAGTATTTT,CASSIASGSTDTQYF
-,TRBV5-1,-,TRBJ1-1,TGCGCCAGCAGCTTGGCCACACGGGACACTGAAGCTTTCTTT,CASSLATRDTEAFF
-,TRBV18,-,TRBJ1-4,TGTGCCAGCTCACCTGCGGAGGATGAAAAACTGTTTTTT,CASSPAEDEKLFF
-,TRBV5-1,-,TRBJ2-1,TGCGCCAGCAGCTTGGATGGGGGCCGGGGAGATGAGCAGTTCTTC,CASSLDGGRGDEQFF
-,TRBV7-3,-,TRBJ2-7,TGTGCCAGCAGCTTAGATGGCGCAGGATACGAGCAGTACTTC,CASSLDGAGYEQYF
-,TRBV5-1,-,TRBJ2-7,TGCGCCAGCAGCTCACGCGAGAGGGGGTCCTACGAGCAGTACTTC,CASSSRERGSYEQYF
-,TRBV6-5,-,TRBJ1-5,TGTGCCAGCGCCCATGGAGGGCCTCAGCCCCAGCATTTT,CASAHGGPQPQHF
-,TRBV3-1/TRBV3-2,-,TRBJ2-6,TGTGCCAGCAGCCACGCAGGGCAGGGGGCCAACGTCCTGACTTTC,CASSHAGQGANVLTF
-,TRBV6-5,-,TRBJ1-5,TGTGCCAGCAGTTACTCGGGGACTGGGAGCAATCAGCCCCAGCATTTT,CASSYSGTGSNQPQHF
-,TRBV7-9,-,TRBJ1-1,TGTGCCAGCAGCCCCCCGACAGCGAACACTGAAGCTTTCTTT,CASSPPTANTEAFF
-,TRBV5-1,TRBD2,TRBJ2-3,TGCGCCAGCAGCCCCGAGCGGGGGGTTTTCACAGATACGCAGTATTTT,CASSPERGVFTDTQYF
-,TRBV3-1/TRBV3-2,TRBD2,TRBJ2-2,TGTGCCAGCAGCCCGTTAGCGGGGGGGCCAAGGGCCGGGGAGCTGTTTTTT,CASSPLAGGPRAGELFF
once,TRBV5-1,-,TRBJ1-2,TGCGCCAGCAGCTGGGCCGGGACTCGGGGCGATGGCTACACCTTC,CASSWAGTRGDGYTF
-,TRBV19,-,TRBJ2-1,TGTGCCAGTAGTAGTGAGATACTATCCTACAATGAGCAGTTCTTC,CASSSEILSYNEQFF
-,TRBV9,-,TRBJ2-2,TGTGCCAGCAGCGTACTCCGCGACAGCACCGGGGAGCTGTTTTTT,CASSVLRDSTGELFF
-,TRBV28,TRBD1,TRBJ1-6,TGTGCCAGCAGCGGCGGACAGGGGGATTCACCCCTCCACTTT,CASSGGQGDSPLHF
-,TRBV19,-,TRBJ1-2,TGTGCCAGTACCACCTTGGGACAAATCTATGGCTACACCTTC,CASTTLGQIYGYTF
-,TRBV9,-,TRBJ1-1,TGTGCCAGCAGCGTAGATATGAACACTGAAGCTTTCTTT,CASSVDMNTEAFF
once,TRBV24-1,-,TRBJ2-1,TGTGCCACCAGTGATTTGGGTAGCATGAATGAGCAGTTCTTC,CATSDLGSMNEQFF
-,TRBV19,-,TRBJ2-5,TGTGCCAGCCGTTCGATCGGGGAGACCCAGTACTTC,CASRSIGETQYF
few,TRBV5-1,-,TRBJ2-7,TGCGCCAGCAGCTTGGTAGCGGCCCCTCCGGGGCAGTACTTC,CASSLVAAPPGQYF
-,TRBV4-1,-,TRBJ1-1,TGCGCCAGCGGGCCGGTCGGGATTCCAGGTGAAGCTTTCTTT,CASGPVGIPGEAFF
-,TRBV2,TRBD2,TRBJ2-1,TGTGCCAGCAAGGTTAGCGGGGGAAACAATGAGCAGTTCTTC,CASKVSGGNNEQFF
-,TRBV6-1,-,TRBJ1-2,TGTGCCAGCAGTGAAGCGAGGACAAATTATGGCTACACCTTC,CASSEARTNYGYTF
-,TRBV5-1,TRBD1,TRBJ2-3,TGCGCCAGCAGCTTGCTTTCCTCACAGGGGGCCCTCACAGATACGCAGTATTTT,CASSLLSSQGALTDTQYF
-,TRBV6-5,-,TRBJ2-7,TGTGCCAGCAGTTCCACAGGGGGAGGGTACGAGCAGTACTTC,CASSSTGGGYEQYF